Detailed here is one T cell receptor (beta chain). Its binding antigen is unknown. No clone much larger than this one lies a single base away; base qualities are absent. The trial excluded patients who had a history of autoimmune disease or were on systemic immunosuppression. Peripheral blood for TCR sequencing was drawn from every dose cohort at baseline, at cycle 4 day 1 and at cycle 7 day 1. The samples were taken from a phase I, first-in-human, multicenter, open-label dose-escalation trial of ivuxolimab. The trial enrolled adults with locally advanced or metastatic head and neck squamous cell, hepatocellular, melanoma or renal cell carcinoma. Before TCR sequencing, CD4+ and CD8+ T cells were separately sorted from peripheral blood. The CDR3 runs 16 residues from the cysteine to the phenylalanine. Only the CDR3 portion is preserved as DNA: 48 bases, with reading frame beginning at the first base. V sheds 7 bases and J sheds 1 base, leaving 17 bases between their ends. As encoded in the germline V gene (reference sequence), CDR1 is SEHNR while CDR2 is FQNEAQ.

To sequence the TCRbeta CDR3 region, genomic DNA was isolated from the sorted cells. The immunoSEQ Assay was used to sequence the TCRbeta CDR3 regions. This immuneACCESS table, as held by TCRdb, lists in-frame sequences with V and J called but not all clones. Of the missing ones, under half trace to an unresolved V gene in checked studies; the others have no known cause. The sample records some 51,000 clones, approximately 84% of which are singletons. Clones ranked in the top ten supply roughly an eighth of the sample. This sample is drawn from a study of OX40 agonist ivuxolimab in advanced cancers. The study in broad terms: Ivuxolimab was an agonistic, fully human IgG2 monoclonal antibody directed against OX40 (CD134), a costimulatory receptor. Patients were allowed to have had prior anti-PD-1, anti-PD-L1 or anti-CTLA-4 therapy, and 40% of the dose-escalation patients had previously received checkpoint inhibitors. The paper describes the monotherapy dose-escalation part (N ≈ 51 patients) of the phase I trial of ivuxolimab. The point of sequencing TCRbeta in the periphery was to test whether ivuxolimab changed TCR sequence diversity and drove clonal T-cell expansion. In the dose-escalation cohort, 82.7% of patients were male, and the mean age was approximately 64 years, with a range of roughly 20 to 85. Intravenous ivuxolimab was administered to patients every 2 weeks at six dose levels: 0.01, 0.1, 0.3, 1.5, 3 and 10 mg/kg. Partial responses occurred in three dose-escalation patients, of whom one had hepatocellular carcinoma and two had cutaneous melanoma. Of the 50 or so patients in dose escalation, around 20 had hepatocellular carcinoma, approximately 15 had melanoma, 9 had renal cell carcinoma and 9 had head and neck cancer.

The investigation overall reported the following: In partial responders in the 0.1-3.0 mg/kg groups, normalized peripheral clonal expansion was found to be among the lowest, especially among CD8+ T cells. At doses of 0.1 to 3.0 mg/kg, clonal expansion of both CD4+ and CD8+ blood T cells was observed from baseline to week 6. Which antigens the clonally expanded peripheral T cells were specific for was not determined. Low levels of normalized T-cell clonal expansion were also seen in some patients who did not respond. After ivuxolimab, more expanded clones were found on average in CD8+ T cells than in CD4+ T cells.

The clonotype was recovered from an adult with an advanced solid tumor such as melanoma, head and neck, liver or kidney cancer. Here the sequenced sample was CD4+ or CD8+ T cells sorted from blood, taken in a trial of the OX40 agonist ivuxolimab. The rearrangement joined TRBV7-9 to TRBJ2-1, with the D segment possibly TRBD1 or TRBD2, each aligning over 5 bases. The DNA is TGTGCCAGCAACGTTGGGGGAGCGGTATCCTACAATGAGCAGTTCTTC. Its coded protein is CASNVGGAVSYNEQFF.